The 20 T cell receptor beta chains below all came from one sample that was sequenced in a study of T-cell memory formation after mild COVID-19. TCRdb used MiXCR to reprocess the 5' RACE reads, holding one entry per CDR3 protein. The sample lists fewer than 500,000 distinct CDR3 sequences, around 27% occurring once. The sequencing sample was made of PBMCs or a T cell subset sorted from them (not recorded which). These receptors all come from an adult woman who had mild COVID-19 (a few samples of this study predate the infection). Cell type and time point are not known.

The chain couples TRBV9 to TRBJ2-1; no firm D call. The length of the CDR3 is 13 residues. Per germline, CDR1 SGDLS and CDR2 YYNGEE. V lost 4 bases to trimming and J lost 5 bases, with 10 bases between them. The CDR3 DNA reads TGTGCCAGCAGCCCCGTGGACCACAATGAGCAGTTCTTC. It codes for CASSPVDHNEQFF.

The V call is TRBV7-9, the J call TRBJ2-1; weak D call: TRBD1 (6 bases). Germline V gene lookup returns CDR1 SEHNR and CDR2 FQNEAQ (reference sequence). The CDR3 has 15 residues. Trimming cost V 7 bases and J 6 bases, with 19 bases left between them. The CDR3 DNA reads as TGTGCCAGCACCCCCTCGGGCAGGGGAAGCAATGAGCAGTTCTTC. Amino acid sequence: CASTPSGRGSNEQFF.

The chain combines TRBV5-1 with TRBJ2-5; weak D call: TRBD1 (5 bases). The CDR3 is 16 residues long. Germline CDR1 and CDR2: SGHRS and YFSETQ. Trimming removed 4 bases from V and 6 bases from J, with 22 bases in between. CDR3 in amino acids: CASSQEWGSPDQTQYF. The DNA for the CDR3 is TGCGCCAGCAGCCAGGAGTGGGGCAGCCCAGATCAGACCCAGTACTTC. Supplemented by reference TRBV5-1 and TRBJ2-5, the full variable domain reads KAGVTQTPRYLIKTRGQQVTLSCSPISGHRSVSWYQQTPGQGLQFLFEYFSETQRNKGNFPGRFSGRQFSNSRSEMNVSTLELGDSALYLCASSQEWGSPDQTQYFGPGTRLLVL.

The chain carries TRBV24-1 and TRBJ2-3; D tentatively reads TRBD1 or TRBD2 (5 bases each). This CDR3 spans 17 amino acids. From germline, CDR1 is KGHDR and CDR2 SFDVKD. Trimming left V 3 bases short and J 0 bases short, with 15 bases between. CDR3 region: CATSDIGLGRSTDTQYF. The CDR3 coding sequence is TGTGCCACCAGTGATATCGGCTTGGGACGGAGCACAGATACGCAGTATTTT.

This clonotype was detected only a few times. V usage is TRBV5-4 and J usage is TRBJ2-3; D is unclear. Trimming removed 0 bases at V and 2 bases at J, with 7 bases between. The CDR3 is 14 amino acids. In germline, CDR1 is SGHNT, CDR2 YYREEE (reference sequence). CDR3 sequence (DNA): TGTGCCAGCAGCTTGGGTCACGCCACAGATACGCAGTATTTT. Its translation: CASSLGHATDTQYF.

This clonotype was counted only a few times. V usage is TRBV6-5 and J usage is TRBJ1-1, with D possibly matching TRBD1 (6 bases). Trimming removed 2 bases from V and 1 base from J, with 8 bases in between. The V gene's germline CDR1 is MNHEY and CDR2 SVGAGI. This CDR3 has 14 amino acids. The DNA for the CDR3 is TGTGCCAGCAGTTACGAGACAGGGAACACTGAAGCTTTCTTT. The encoded protein is CASSYETGNTEAFF.

This clonotype has just a few counts. This rearrangement joins TRBV20-1 to TRBJ2-1; 8 bases map to TRBD1. J was trimmed by 2 bases and V by 4 bases; bases with no gene match: 7. Germline V lookup: CDR1 DFQATT, CDR2 SNEGSKA (reference sequence). The CDR3 extends over 15 amino acids. This CDR3 is CSAKGQGAAYNEQFF. Here the CDR3 DNA reads TGCAGTGCTAAAGGCCAGGGGGCTGCCTACAATGAGCAGTTCTTC.

V is TRBV5-5 and J is TRBJ2-7, with D perhaps matching TRBD1 (6 bases). Between the trimmed V and J ends, which lost 0 bases and 1 base, there was a span of 14 bases. The CDR3 loop spans 16 amino acids. Germline CDR1 and CDR2: SGHKS and YYEKEE (reference sequence). The CDR3 protein is CASSLALDRISYEQYF. The CDR3, as DNA: TGTGCCAGCAGCTTGGCGCTCGACAGGATTTCCTACGAGCAGTACTTC.

Only a few counts were recorded for this clonotype. The genes are TRBV7-2 and TRBJ2-7; 12 nucleotides line up with TRBD2. This CDR3 spans 14 amino acids. CDR1 and CDR2 (germline): SGHTA, FQGNSA. Germline trimming cut 4 bases from V and 7 bases from J; bases unmatched to any gene: 5. CDR3 sequence: CASSSLAGGWEQYF. The CDR3 DNA follows: TGTGCCAGCAGCTCCCTAGCGGGAGGGTGGGAGCAGTACTTC.

This clonotype was seen a handful of times. This chain connects TRBV9 to TRBJ1-2; 8 bases fit TRBD1. J gave up 3 bases and V 2 bases, and 6 bases lay outside the gene matches. There are 15 residues in the CDR3. Germline assignment: CDR1 SGDLS and CDR2 YYNGEE. In DNA, the CDR3 is TGTGCCAGCAGCGTCAACAGGGGGTTCGACTATGGCTACACCTTC. Encoded protein: CASSVNRGFDYGYTF.

The gene calls are TRBV7-3 and TRBJ2-1, with unresolved D. The V end lost 5 bases, the J end lost 4 bases, and 15 bases lay between the germline ends. The CDR3 spans 15 residues. CDR1 is SGHTA, CDR2 FQGTGA, per germline. The DNA for the CDR3 is TGTGCCAGCAGCCTCGGAGCCAGCGCGTACAATGAGCAGTTCTTC. Protein product: CASSLGASAYNEQFF.

This chain connects TRBV29-1 to TRBJ1-1; D gene uncertain. Germline V CDR1 and CDR2: SQVTM, ANQGSEA. The V gene lost 4 bases and the J gene lost 13 bases, with 16 bases spanning the gap. CDR3 length: 11 amino acids. In DNA, the CDR3 is TGCAGCGTTGCGAACGGAGAATCTGTTTTCTTT. It encodes CSVANGESVFF.

The chain links TRBV11-3 to TRBJ2-2; 11 bases are a match to TRBD2. V was clipped by 1 base and J by 4 bases; unmatched bases: 11. The CDR3 runs to 19 residues. CDR1 is SGHNT, CDR2 YENEEA, per germline. The DNA for the CDR3 is TGTGCCAGCAGCTTAGCGGTCGCTAGCGGGAGGTCAGGCACCGGGGAGCTGTTTTTT. Encoded protein: CASSLAVASGRSGTGELFF.

The chain uses TRBV7-2 and TRBJ1-2; D gene uncertain. CDR1 is SGHTA and CDR2 is FQGNSA in the germline V gene. CDR3 length: 12 residues. V gave up 6 bases and J gave up 6 bases, with 11 bases separating them. CDR3 sequence: CASSYGEDGYTF. The CDR3 bases are TGTGCCAGCAGTTATGGTGAGGATGGCTACACCTTC.

V usage is TRBV12-3 or TRBV12-4 and J usage is TRBJ1-5; weak D call: TRBD1 (6 bases). The CDR3 sequence is 14 residues long. V was trimmed by 3 bases and J by 6 bases, leaving 12 bases between them. The CDR3 nucleotides are TGTGCCAGCAGTTTTACAGGGAAGTCTCAGCCCCAGCATTTT. This codes for CASSFTGKSQPQHF.

This clonotype was seen more than once but under ten times. J is TRBJ2-1 and V is TRBV10-3; tentative D call: TRBD2 (6 bases). Trimming took off 2 bases at V and 6 bases at J, with 17 bases between the two ends. Germline V gene sequence: CDR1 ENHRY, CDR2 SYGVKD. The CDR3 runs 16 residues. The CDR3 is CAISELETRGINEQFF. As DNA, the CDR3 is TGTGCCATCAGTGAGCTTGAGACTAGGGGAATCAATGAGCAGTTCTTC.

The rearrangement joins TRBV11-2 to TRBJ2-7, with 8 positions matching TRBD2. Germline V gene data show CDR1 as SGHAT and CDR2 as FQNNGV. Trimming cost V 0 bases and J 4 bases; bases outside gene matches: 8. This CDR3 is 16 amino acids long. CDR3 DNA: TGTGCCAGCAGCTTAGATGGATACGGGAGGGCTTACGAGCAGTACTTC. It yields the protein CASSLDGYGRAYEQYF.

As regards this clonotype: The CDR3 does not close with the conserved phenylalanine or tryptophan, likely indicating a read error. The rearrangement uses TRBV6-5 and TRBJ2-7; no firm D call. The CDR3 is 13 residues long. V gave up 2 bases and J gave up 5 bases, with 10 bases separating them. Per germline, CDR1 MNHEY and CDR2 SVGAGI. The CDR3 protein is CASSYNIWDEQYL. Written as DNA, the CDR3 is TGTGCCAGCAGTTACAATATTTGGGACGAGCAGTACTTA.

This clonotype has only a few counts. The rearrangement uses TRBV5-1 and TRBJ2-1; the match to TRBD2 covers 12 bases. After removal of 2 bases from V and 3 bases from J, the junction contained 6 bases not matched to a gene. The CDR3 covers 17 residues. The V gene's germline CDR1 is SGHRS and CDR2 YFSETQ. The CDR3 coding sequence is TGCGCCAGCAGCTTAATGACTAGCGGGAGTGTCTACAATGAGCAGTTCTTC. This translates into CASSLMTSGSVYNEQFF.

This chain uses TRBV2 with TRBJ1-5, with 9 nucleotides matching TRBD1. This CDR3 has 16 residues. The ends lost 6 bases at V and 2 bases at J; junction bases unmatched: 8. CDR1 is SNHLY, CDR2 FYNNEI, per germline. CDR3 residues: CASRTWTGEGNQPQHF. The CDR3 nucleotides read TGTGCCAGCAGGACGTGGACAGGGGAAGGCAATCAGCCCCAGCATTTT.